This T cell receptor (beta chain) was profiled in a study of shared clonotypes between healthy human individuals. V gave up 2 bases and J gave up 6 bases, with 11 bases separating them. The CDR3 runs 14 residues. Germline V gives CDR1 MDHEN, CDR2 SYDVKM. Measured with immunoSEQ multiplex PCR; TCRdb has only the in-frame clones, and not every one. Of over a million clones listed, around 95% are singletons. Whole-study results and caveats: Naive subsets usually exceeded memory subsets in estimated richness.

Regarding this clone: Antigen specificity is unknown.

The receptor was derived from a man aged 30 to 39 in good health. The V call is TRBV28, the J call TRBJ1-5; D gene ambiguous. Sequencing was performed on naive CD4+ T cells sorted from blood. The subset was: CD45RA+ positively selected. The chain's CDR3 is CASSLHGVGQPQHF. The DNA of the CDR3 is TGTGCCAGCAGTTTACATGGGGTGGGTCAGCCCCAGCATTTT.